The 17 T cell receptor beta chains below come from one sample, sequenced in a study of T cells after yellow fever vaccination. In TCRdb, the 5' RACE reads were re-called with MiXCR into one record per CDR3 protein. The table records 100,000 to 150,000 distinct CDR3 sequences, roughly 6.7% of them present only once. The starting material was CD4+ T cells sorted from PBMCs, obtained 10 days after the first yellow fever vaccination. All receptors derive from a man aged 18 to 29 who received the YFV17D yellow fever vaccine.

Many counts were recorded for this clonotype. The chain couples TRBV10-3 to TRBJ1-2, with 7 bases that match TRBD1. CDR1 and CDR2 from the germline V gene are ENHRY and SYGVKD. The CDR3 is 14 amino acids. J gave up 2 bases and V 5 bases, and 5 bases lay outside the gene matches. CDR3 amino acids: CAISQTQGNYGYTF. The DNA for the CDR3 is TGTGCCATCAGTCAAACACAGGGGAACTATGGCTACACCTTC.

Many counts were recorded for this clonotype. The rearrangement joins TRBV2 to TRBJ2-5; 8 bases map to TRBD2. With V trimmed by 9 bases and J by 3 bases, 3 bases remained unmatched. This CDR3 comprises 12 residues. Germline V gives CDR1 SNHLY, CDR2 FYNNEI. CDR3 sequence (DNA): TGTGCCAGGCGGGGGGACGAAGAGACCCAGTACTTC. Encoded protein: CARRGDEETQYF.

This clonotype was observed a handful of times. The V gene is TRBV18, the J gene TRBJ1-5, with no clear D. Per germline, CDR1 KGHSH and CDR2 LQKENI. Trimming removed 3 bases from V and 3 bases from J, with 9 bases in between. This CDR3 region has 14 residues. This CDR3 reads CASSPSQSNQPQHF. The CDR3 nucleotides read TGTGCCAGCTCACCGAGTCAGTCCAATCAGCCCCAGCATTTT.

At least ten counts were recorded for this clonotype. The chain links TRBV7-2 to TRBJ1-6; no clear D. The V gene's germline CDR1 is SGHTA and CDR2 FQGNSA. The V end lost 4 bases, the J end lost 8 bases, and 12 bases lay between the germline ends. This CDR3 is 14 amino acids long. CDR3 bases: TGTGCCAGCAGCTCCCAGGCCGGGGATTCACCCCTCCACTTT. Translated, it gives CASSSQAGDSPLHF.

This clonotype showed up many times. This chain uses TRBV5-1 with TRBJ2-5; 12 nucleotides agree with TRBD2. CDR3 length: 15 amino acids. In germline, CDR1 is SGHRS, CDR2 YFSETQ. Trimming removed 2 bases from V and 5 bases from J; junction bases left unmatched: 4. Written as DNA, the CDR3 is TGCGCCAGCAGCTTAGGACTAGCGGGGAGGGAGACCCAGTACTTC. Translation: CASSLGLAGRETQYF.

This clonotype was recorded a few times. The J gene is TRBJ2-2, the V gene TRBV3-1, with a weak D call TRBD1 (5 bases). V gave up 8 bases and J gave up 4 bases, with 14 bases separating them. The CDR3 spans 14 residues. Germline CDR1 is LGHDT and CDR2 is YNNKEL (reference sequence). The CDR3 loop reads CASGAHRSTGELFF. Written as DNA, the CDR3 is TGTGCCAGCGGGGCCCACCGGTCCACCGGGGAGCTGTTTTTT. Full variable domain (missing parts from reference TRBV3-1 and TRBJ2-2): DTAVSQTPKYLVTQMGNDKSIKCEQNLGHDTMYWYKQDSKKFLKIMFSYNNKELIINETVPNRFSPKSPDKAHLNLHINSLELGDSAVYFCASGAHRSTGELFFGEGSRLTVL.

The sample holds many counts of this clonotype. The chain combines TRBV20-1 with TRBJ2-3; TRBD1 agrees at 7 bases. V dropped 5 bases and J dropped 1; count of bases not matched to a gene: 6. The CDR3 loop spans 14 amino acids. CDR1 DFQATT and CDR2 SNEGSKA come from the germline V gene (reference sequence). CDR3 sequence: CSALPGQRTDTQYF. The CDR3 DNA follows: TGCAGTGCTTTACCGGGACAGCGCACAGATACGCAGTATTTT.

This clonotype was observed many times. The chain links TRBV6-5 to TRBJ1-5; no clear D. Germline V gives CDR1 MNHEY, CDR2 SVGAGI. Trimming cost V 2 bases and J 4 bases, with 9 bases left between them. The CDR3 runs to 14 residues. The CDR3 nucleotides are TGTGCCAGCAGTTACATCCAGGCTAATCAGCCCCAGCATTTT. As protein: CASSYIQANQPQHF.

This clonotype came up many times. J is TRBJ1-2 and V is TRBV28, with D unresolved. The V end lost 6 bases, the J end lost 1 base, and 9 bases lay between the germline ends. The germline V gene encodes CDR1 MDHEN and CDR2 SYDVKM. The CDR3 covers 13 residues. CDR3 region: CASSETFNYGYTF. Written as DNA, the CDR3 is TGTGCCAGCAGCGAAACCTTTAACTATGGCTACACCTTC.

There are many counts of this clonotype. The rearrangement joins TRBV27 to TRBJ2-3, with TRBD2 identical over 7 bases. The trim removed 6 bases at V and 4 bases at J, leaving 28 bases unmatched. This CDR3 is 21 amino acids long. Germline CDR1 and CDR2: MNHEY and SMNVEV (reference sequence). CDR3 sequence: CASSSYPTSKWQGDRPDTQYF. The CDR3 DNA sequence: TGTGCCAGCAGCTCCTATCCGACTAGCAAGTGGCAAGGGGATAGGCCAGATACGCAGTATTTT.

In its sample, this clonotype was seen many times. CDR3: CASSRTSGVSNEQFF. In DNA form, the CDR3 reads TGTGCCAGCTCGCGGACTAGCGGGGTTAGCAATGAGCAGTTCTTC. This chain links TRBV18 with TRBJ2-1, with 12 nucleotides matching TRBD2. The CDR3 spans 15 residues. CDR1 and CDR2 (germline): KGHSH, LQKENI. The junction had 6 bases not matched to a gene; V was cut back by 6 bases and J by 6 bases.

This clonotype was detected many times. The DNA for the CDR3 is TGTGCCAGCGCCCGCCTCGGCTCTGGAAACACCATATATTTT. It specifies CASARLGSGNTIYF. J is TRBJ1-3 and V is TRBV6-5, with D unclear. This CDR3 has 14 amino acids. From germline, CDR1 is MNHEY and CDR2 SVGAGI. V gave up 8 bases and J gave up 0 bases, with 11 bases separating them.

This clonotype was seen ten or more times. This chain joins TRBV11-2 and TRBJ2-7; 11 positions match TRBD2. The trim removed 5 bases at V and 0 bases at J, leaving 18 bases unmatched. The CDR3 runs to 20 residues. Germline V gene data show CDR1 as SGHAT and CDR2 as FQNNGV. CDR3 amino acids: CASSRQIGGLAGSSSYEQYF. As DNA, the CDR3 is TGTGCCAGCAGCCGCCAAATCGGTGGACTAGCGGGCTCGAGCTCCTACGAGCAGTACTTC.

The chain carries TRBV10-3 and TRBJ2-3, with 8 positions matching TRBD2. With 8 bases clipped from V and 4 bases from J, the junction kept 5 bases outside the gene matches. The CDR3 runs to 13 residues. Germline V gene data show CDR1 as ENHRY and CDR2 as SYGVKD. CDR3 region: CAISGSGADTQYF. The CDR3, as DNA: TGTGCCATCTCTGGTAGCGGGGCAGATACGCAGTATTTT.

The CDR3 bases are TGCAGTGCTAGATCTCCCACAGGGGAAGTCTATGAGCAGTTCTTC. The encoded protein is CSARSPTGEVYEQFF. V and J are TRBV20-1 and TRBJ2-1; 7 bases fit TRBD1. The germline gives CDR1 DFQATT, CDR2 SNEGSKA (reference sequence). Trimming cost V 2 bases and J 8 bases; bases outside gene matches: 12. CDR3 length: 15 amino acids.

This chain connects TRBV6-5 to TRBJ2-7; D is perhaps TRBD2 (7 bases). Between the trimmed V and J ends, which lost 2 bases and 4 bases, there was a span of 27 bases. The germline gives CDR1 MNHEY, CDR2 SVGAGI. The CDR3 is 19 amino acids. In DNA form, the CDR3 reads TGTGCCAGCAGTTACCGCCCTCCCCGACGGGGGGCACGTAGGTACGAGCAGTACTTC. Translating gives CASSYRPPRRGARRYEQYF.

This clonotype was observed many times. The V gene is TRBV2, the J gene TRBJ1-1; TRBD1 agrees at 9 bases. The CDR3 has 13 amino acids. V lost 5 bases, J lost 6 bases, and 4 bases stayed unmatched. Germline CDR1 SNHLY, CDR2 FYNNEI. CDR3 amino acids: CASSSTGGSEAFF. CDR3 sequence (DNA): TGTGCCAGCAGTAGTACAGGGGGCTCTGAAGCTTTCTTT. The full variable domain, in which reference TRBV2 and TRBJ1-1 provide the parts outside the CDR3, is EPEVTQTPSHQVTQMGQEVILRCVPISNHLYFYWYRQILGQKVEFLVSFYNNEISEKSEIFDDQFSVERPDGSNFTLKIRSTKLEDSAMYFCASSSTGGSEAFFGQGTRLTVV.